Following are 18 T cell receptor beta chains from one sample sequenced in a study of CD8 T cells in ankylosing spondylitis. Each CDR3 protein is one row after TCRdb ran MiXCR on the 5' RACE reads. The sample lists about 240,000 distinct CDR3 sequences; over 8.5% were seen once. The source material was blood, either unsorted or a sorted T cell fraction (not recorded which). Source of these receptors: a male donor with ankylosing spondylitis or in good health (not recorded which).

The J gene is TRBJ2-5, the V gene TRBV29-1; D might be TRBD2 (7 bases). The germline V gene encodes CDR1 SQVTM and CDR2 ANQGSEA. This CDR3 contains 17 residues. The V end was cut by 5 bases, the J end by 5 bases, with 27 bases between. The CDR3: CSVRGWGGRGSQETQYF. The CDR3 DNA sequence: TGCAGCGTTCGGGGCTGGGGGGGGCGAGGTTCCCAGGAGACCCAGTACTTC.

This clonotype showed up many times. The chain employs TRBV20-1 and TRBJ1-1; 10 bases are a match to TRBD1. The CDR3 contains 14 residues. V lost 1 base to trimming and J lost 3 bases; unmatched junction nucleotides: 2. Looked up from germline, CDR1 is DFQATT and CDR2 is SNEGSKA (reference sequence). The CDR3 region is CSARGGTGDTEAFF. DNA of the CDR3: TGCAGTGCTAGAGGAGGGACAGGGGACACTGAAGCTTTCTTT.

The CDR3 sequence: CASSQDPGAPNEQFF. In DNA form, the CDR3 reads TGTGCCAGCAGCCAGGACCCGGGAGCCCCTAATGAGCAGTTCTTC. The chain couples TRBV7-9 to TRBJ2-1; tentatively, D is TRBD2 (6 bases). The CDR3 is 15 amino acids. Deletions cut 5 bases from V and 7 bases from J, with 18 bases between. Germline assignment: CDR1 SEHNR and CDR2 FQNEAQ (reference sequence).

This clonotype has a count of ten or more. The chain employs TRBV12-3 or TRBV12-4 and TRBJ2-5, with 7 bases that match TRBD2. The CDR3 runs to 14 residues. V shed 5 bases, J shed 4 bases, and the junction held 7 bases outside the gene matches. DNA of the CDR3: TGTGCCAGCAGTCCCGGGGGGAGAATAGAGACCCAGTACTTC. Protein sequence: CASSPGGRIETQYF.

The chain combines TRBV12-3 or TRBV12-4 with TRBJ1-6, with D uncertain. The V gene lost 3 bases and the J gene lost 4 bases, with 4 bases spanning the gap. CDR3 length equals 13 residues. CDR3 region: CASSLRYNSPLHF. Here the CDR3 DNA reads TGTGCCAGCAGTTTGCGGTATAATTCACCCCTCCACTTT.

In its sample, this clonotype was seen once. CDR3 DNA: TGCAGTGCTAGGTTCAGTCAAGAGACCCAGTACTTC. Its protein is CSARFSQETQYF. This rearrangement joins TRBV20-1 to TRBJ2-5; D is unclear. The CDR3 spans 12 residues. V lost 3 bases and J 2 bases, leaving 7 bases between the germline ends. The germline CDR1 and CDR2 sequences are DFQATT and SNEGSKA (reference sequence).

This clonotype was detected only a few times. The chain recombines TRBV15 with TRBJ1-5, with D unresolved. CDR1 and CDR2 (germline): LNHNV, YYDKDF (reference sequence). V dropped 4 bases and J dropped 2 bases, with 9 bases sitting between them. The CDR3 is 14 residues long. CDR3 sequence: CATSTPYGNQPQHF. For the CDR3, the DNA is TGTGCCACCAGCACTCCTTACGGCAATCAGCCCCAGCATTTT.

The table lists this clonotype with many counts. The chain links TRBV29-1 to TRBJ1-3, with D uncertain. The CDR3 is made up of 14 amino acids. The ends were cut back, 1 base at V and 2 bases at J, with 9 bases in the middle. Germline V gives CDR1 SQVTM, CDR2 ANQGSEA. CDR3 protein: CSVEGTFAGNTIYF. The DNA for the CDR3 is TGCAGCGTTGAAGGGACGTTTGCTGGAAACACCATATATTTT.

This clonotype was observed many times. The V call is TRBV12-3 or TRBV12-4, the J call TRBJ2-1; no clear D. This CDR3 has 11 amino acids. The ends were cut back, 6 bases at V and 10 bases at J, with 10 bases in the middle. The CDR3, as DNA: TGTGCCAGCAGCCTCTTATGGGAGCAGTTCTTC. It encodes CASSLLWEQFF.

This clonotype has just a few counts. The chain is built from TRBV7-6 and TRBJ2-1; TRBD2 agrees at 9 bases. This CDR3 is 17 amino acids long. The ends lost 3 bases at V and 5 bases at J; junction bases unmatched: 11. Germline values: CDR1 SGHVS, CDR2 FNYEAQ. The CDR3 nucleotides are TGTGCCAGCAGCTTGCTCTGGGGGACTAGCTATGACAATGAGCAGTTCTTC. It codes for CASSLLWGTSYDNEQFF.

Many counts were recorded for this clonotype. CDR3 residues: CASSLAPGTSGGDTQYF. The CDR3 coding sequence is TGCGCCAGCAGCTTAGCCCCGGGAACTAGCGGGGGAGATACGCAGTATTTT. This rearrangement joins TRBV5-1 to TRBJ2-3, with 11 bases lining up with TRBD2. Germline V gives CDR1 SGHRS, CDR2 YFSETQ. This CDR3 region has 17 residues. J was trimmed by 5 bases and V by 2 bases; bases with no gene match: 10.

This chain links TRBV4-1 with TRBJ2-1; D may be TRBD1 (5 bases). The CDR3 runs 12 residues. CDR1 and CDR2 (germline): MGHRA, YSYEKL. V lost 4 bases to trimming and J lost 13 bases, with 14 bases between them. In DNA, the CDR3 is TGCGCCAGCAGCCTAACCCCCAGGGAACAGTTCTTC. This gives the protein CASSLTPREQFF.

This clonotype appeared a few times. The rearrangement uses TRBV9 and TRBJ2-3; D is perhaps TRBD1 or TRBD2 (5 bases each). This CDR3 spans 15 amino acids. The V end was cut by 1 base, the J end by 4 bases, with 13 bases between. Germline loops: CDR1 SGDLS, CDR2 YYNGEE. Here the CDR3 DNA reads TGTGCCAGCAGCGTAAGTTCCAGAGGGGCAGATACGCAGTATTTT. Its protein product is CASSVSSRGADTQYF.

This clonotype was seen repeatedly, ten times or more. The chain is built from TRBV12-3 or TRBV12-4 and TRBJ2-3; D perhaps matches TRBD2 (6 bases). The CDR3 length is 14 residues. Trimming took 2 bases from V and 5 from J, leaving 11 bases between them. DNA of the CDR3: TGTGCCAGCAGTTTAATGCCCGGGGGAGATACGCAGTATTTT. Its translation: CASSLMPGGDTQYF.

This clonotype was seen many times. The V and J genes are TRBV12-3 or TRBV12-4 and TRBJ2-2, with TRBD1 as a possible D gene (6 bases). The CDR3 totals 16 residues. V lost 6 bases and J lost 1, with 15 bases in between. In DNA form, the CDR3 reads TGTGCCAGCAGCTTCCCCGGGACAAAGAACACCGGGGAGCTGTTTTTT. Amino acid sequence: CASSFPGTKNTGELFF.

This clonotype has ten or more counts. The rearrangement joins TRBV12-3 or TRBV12-4 to TRBJ1-1; TRBD1 aligns across 10 bases. Trimming took 6 bases from V and 1 from J; bases not matched to a gene: 2. The CDR3 is 14 residues long. CDR3 amino acids: CASRDRGSNTEAFF. For the CDR3, the DNA is TGTGCCAGCAGGGACAGGGGGTCGAACACTGAAGCTTTCTTT.

This clonotype was seen ten or more times. This rearrangement joins TRBV2 to TRBJ1-1, with D uncertain. The ends were cut back, 1 base at V and 5 bases at J, with 8 bases in the middle. CDR1 is SNHLY, CDR2 FYNNEI, per germline. This CDR3 contains 13 residues. The CDR3 DNA follows: TGTGCCAGCAGTGAAGGAACATATACTGAAGCTTTCTTT. It translates to CASSEGTYTEAFF. The whole variable domain, remainder taken from reference TRBV2 and TRBJ1-1, is EPEVTQTPSHQVTQMGQEVILRCVPISNHLYFYWYRQILGQKVEFLVSFYNNEISEKSEIFDDQFSVERPDGSNFTLKIRSTKLEDSAMYFCASSEGTYTEAFFGQGTRLTVV.

This clonotype was detected only a few times. The rearrangement links TRBV28 to TRBJ2-3; tentatively, D is TRBD2 (6 bases). V lost 6 bases and J lost 2, with 12 bases in between. Germline assignment: CDR1 MDHEN and CDR2 SYDVKM. CDR3 length: 14 amino acids. CDR3 loop: CASRGSGSTDTQYF. CDR3 in DNA: TGTGCCAGCAGGGGTAGCGGATCCACAGATACGCAGTATTTT. Full variable domain (missing parts from reference TRBV28 and TRBJ2-3): DVKVTQSSRYLVKRTGEKVFLECVQDMDHENMFWYRQDPGLGLRLIYFSYDVKMKEKGDIPEGYSVSREKKERFSLILESASTNQTSMYLCASRGSGSTDTQYFGPGTRLTVL.